This T cell receptor beta chain appears in the sequencing data of a study of neoadjuvant anti-PD-1 for oral cavity cancer. Survey sequencing of tumors mostly used 4.5 to 5 ug DNA, two replicates. Clones were sequenced by immunoSEQ multiplex PCR, and TCRdb holds only the in-frame ones, with some missing. This repertoire shows around 10,000 clones, roughly 67% found once; its top ten account for 6.5% to 9.5%. Sample time point: after neoadjuvant nivolumab, at surgical resection. This clone was picked up a small number of times. The V gene lost 0 bases and the J gene lost 2 bases, with 7 bases spanning the gap. The CDR3 is made up of 14 amino acids. Looked up from germline, CDR1 is MGHRA and CDR2 is YSYEKL.

This rearrangement joins TRBV4-1 to TRBJ1-2; D not resolved. This TCR came from a person aged 40 to 85 with oral cavity squamous cell carcinoma. The source material was tumor tissue, sampled after nivolumab (anti-PD-1) treatment. CDR3 nucleotide sequence: TGCGCCAGCAGCCAAGATCACCGGAACTATGGCTACACCTTC. Translation gives CASSQDHRNYGYTF.